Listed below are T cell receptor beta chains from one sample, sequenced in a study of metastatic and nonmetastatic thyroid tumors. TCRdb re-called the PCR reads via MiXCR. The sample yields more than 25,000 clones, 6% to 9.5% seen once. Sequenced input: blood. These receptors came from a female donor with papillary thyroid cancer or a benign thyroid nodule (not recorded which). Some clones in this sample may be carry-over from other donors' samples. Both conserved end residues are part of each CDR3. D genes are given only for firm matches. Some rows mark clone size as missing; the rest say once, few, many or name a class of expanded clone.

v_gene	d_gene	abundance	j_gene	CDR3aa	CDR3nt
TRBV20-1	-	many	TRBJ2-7	CSARASGRRWIYEQYF	TGCAGTGCTAGAGCGTCCGGCCGACGATGGATCTACGAGCAGTACTTC
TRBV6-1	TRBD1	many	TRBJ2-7	CASRSPGQGDEQYF	TGTGCCAGCAGATCACCGGGACAGGGAGACGAGCAGTACTTC
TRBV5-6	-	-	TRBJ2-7	CASSLRRECVMSYEQYF	TGTGCCAGCAGCTTAAGACGAGAGTGCGTTATGTCCTACGAGCAGTACTTC
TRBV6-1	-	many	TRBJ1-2	CASQDRRYGYTF	TGTGCCAGCCAGGACCGGCGGTATGGCTACACCTTC
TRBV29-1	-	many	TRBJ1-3	CSVEDGRDSSGNTIYF	TGCAGCGTTGAAGACGGACGAGACAGCTCTGGAAACACCATATATTTT
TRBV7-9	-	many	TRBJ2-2	CASSQGAQLNTGELFF	TGTGCCAGCAGCCAAGGGGCACAGCTAAACACCGGGGAGCTGTTTTTT
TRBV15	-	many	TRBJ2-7	CATKGDSDEQYF	TGTGCCACCAAGGGAGATAGCGACGAGCAGTACTTC
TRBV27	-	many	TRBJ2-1	CASSIPGQSSYNEQFF	TGTGCCAGCAGTATACCGGGACAAAGCTCCTACAATGAGCAGTTCTTC
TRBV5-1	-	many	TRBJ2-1	CASSYLGHRWGDEQFF	TGCGCCAGCAGCTACCTGGGACACCGCTGGGGCGATGAGCAGTTCTTC
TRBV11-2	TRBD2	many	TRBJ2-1	CASSLDLGLGTYNEQFF	TGTGCCAGCAGCTTAGATTTGGGACTAGGGACCTACAATGAGCAGTTCTTC
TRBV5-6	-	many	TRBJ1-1	CASSLTFGTGRVNTEAFF	TGTGCCAGCAGCTTGACTTTTGGTACAGGGAGAGTGAACACTGAAGCTTTCTTT
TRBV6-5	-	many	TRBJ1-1	CASSYSRHGNTEAFF	TGTGCCAGCAGTTACTCGCGACACGGGAACACTGAAGCTTTCTTT
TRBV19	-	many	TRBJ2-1	CASSTEGFLGSYNEQFF	TGTGCCAGTAGTACAGAAGGGTTCCTTGGCTCCTACAATGAGCAGTTCTTC
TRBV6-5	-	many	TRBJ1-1	CASSYSAGYTEAFF	TGTGCCAGCAGTTACTCGGCGGGTTACACTGAAGCTTTCTTT
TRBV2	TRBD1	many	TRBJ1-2	CASSETRDRDRSGYGYTF	TGTGCCAGCAGTGAGACGCGCGACCGGGACAGAAGCGGCTATGGCTACACCTTC
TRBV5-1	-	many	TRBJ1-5	CASSLASGPWPQHF	TGCGCCAGCAGCTTGGCTAGTGGACCCTGGCCCCAGCATTTT
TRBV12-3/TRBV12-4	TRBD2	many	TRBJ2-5	CASSSVVTSGQETQYF	TGTGCCAGCAGTTCGGTTGTGACTAGCGGGCAAGAGACCCAGTACTTC
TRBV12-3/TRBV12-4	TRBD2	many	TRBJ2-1	CASSFNRLAGAHEQFF	TGTGCCAGCAGTTTTAATCGACTAGCGGGAGCTCATGAGCAGTTCTTC
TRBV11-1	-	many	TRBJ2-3	CASRAEGSASFTDTQYF	TGTGCCAGCAGGGCCGAAGGGAGCGCCTCCTTCACAGATACGCAGTATTTT
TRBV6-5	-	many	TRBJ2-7	CASSYRAGALYEQYF	TGTGCCAGCAGTTACCGGGCGGGGGCACTCTACGAGCAGTACTTC
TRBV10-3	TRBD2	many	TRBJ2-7	CAISEAGKYEQYF	TGTGCCATCAGTGAAGCGGGAAAGTACGAGCAGTACTTC
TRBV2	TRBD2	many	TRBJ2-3	CASSEWAGEGDTQYF	TGTGCCAGCAGTGAATGGGCGGGAGAAGGGGATACGCAGTATTTT
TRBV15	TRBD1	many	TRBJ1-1	CATSRDRGLPNTEAFF	TGTGCCACCAGCAGAGACAGGGGGCTTCCGAACACTGAAGCTTTCTTT
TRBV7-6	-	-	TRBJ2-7	CASSLTTGPYEQYF	TGTGCCAGCAGTCTTACCACAGGCCCTTACGAGCAGTACTTC
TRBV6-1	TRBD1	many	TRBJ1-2	CASSHTGAGQGGYGYTF	TGTGCCAGCAGTCACACCGGCGCAGGACAGGGCGGCTATGGCTACACCTTC
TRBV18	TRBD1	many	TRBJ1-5	CASSPGQGTGQPQHF	TGTGCCAGCTCACCAGGACAGGGGACCGGCCAGCCCCAGCATTTT
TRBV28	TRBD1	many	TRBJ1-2	CASTPPRTGNGYTF	TGTGCCAGCACCCCCCCTCGGACAGGGAATGGCTACACCTTC
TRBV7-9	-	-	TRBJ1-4	CASSLAGGGEKMFF	TGTGCCAGCAGCTTAGCAGGGGGAGGTGAAAAAATGTTTTTT
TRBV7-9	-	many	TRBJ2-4	CASGDLGENIQYF	TGTGCCAGCGGTGATCTGGGGGAAAACATTCAGTACTTC
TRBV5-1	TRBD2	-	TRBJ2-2	CASSRAGLNTGELFF	TGCGCCAGCAGTCGAGCGGGACTTAACACCGGGGAGCTGTTTTTT
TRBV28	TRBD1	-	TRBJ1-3	CASSQLGQATSGNTIYF	TGTGCCAGCAGTCAACTTGGACAGGCCACATCTGGAAACACCATATATTTT
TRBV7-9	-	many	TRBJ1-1	CASSWVDTEAFF	TGTGCCAGCAGCTGGGTGGACACTGAAGCTTTCTTT
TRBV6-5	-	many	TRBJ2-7	CASSYTAKPSYEQYF	TGTGCCAGCAGTTATACGGCAAAACCTTCCTACGAGCAGTACTTC
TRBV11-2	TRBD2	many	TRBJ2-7	CASSPQTTSGGAVRQYF	TGTGCCAGCAGCCCCCAGACAACTAGCGGGGGGGCCGTAAGGCAGTACTTC
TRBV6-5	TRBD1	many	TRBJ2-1	CASISIARRRGIYNEQFF	TGTGCCAGCATTTCCATAGCTAGGCGCAGGGGGATCTACAATGAGCAGTTCTTC
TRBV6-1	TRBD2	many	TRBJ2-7	CATLSLAARYEQYF	TGTGCCACCCTCTCACTAGCGGCTCGCTACGAGCAGTACTTC
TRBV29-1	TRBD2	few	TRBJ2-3	CSVEGLAGGTDTQYF	TGCAGCGTTGAAGGGCTAGCGGGAGGCACAGATACGCAGTATTTT
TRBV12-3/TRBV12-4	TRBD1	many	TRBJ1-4	CASSSPGQGATNEKLFF	TGTGCCAGCAGTTCCCCGGGACAGGGGGCAACTAATGAAAAACTGTTTTTT
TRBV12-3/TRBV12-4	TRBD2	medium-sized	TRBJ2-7	CASSSRTSGSLAGYEQYF	TGTGCCAGCAGCTCGAGGACTAGCGGGTCCCTGGCGGGGTACGAGCAGTACTTC
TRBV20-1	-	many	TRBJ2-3	CSAHYQRTDTQYF	TGCAGTGCTCACTACCAACGGACAGATACGCAGTATTTT
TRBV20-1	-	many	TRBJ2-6	CSARDMAAGSPSGANVLTF	TGCAGTGCTAGAGACATGGCGGCAGGGTCCCCCTCTGGGGCCAACGTCCTGACTTTC